This paragraph reports one T cell receptor (beta chain). The entry originates in a study of blood T cell repertoires in COVID-19. Study-level background: PBMCs, B-cell-depleted T cells, or T cells were the source of the cDNA or gDNA that made up the material.

Germline CDR1 reads MGHRA; CDR2 reads YSYEKL. The CDR3 extends over 14 amino acids. With V trimmed by 0 bases and J by 5 bases, 2 bases remained unmatched. Assay used: immunoSEQ multiplex PCR; TCRdb lists only in-frame clones, some missing. The profile shows around 190,000 clones, around 85% of them singletons. Either two negative PCRs, clearance, or symptom resolution qualified Cohort 3 donors as recovered. Sequencing was performed on PBMCs or T cells enriched from blood (not recorded which). The genes are TRBV4-1 and TRBJ2-5; 8 positions agree with TRBD2. The clonotype was recovered from a woman in her twenties or thirties who had recovered from COVID-19. The CDR3 bases are TGCGCCAGCAGCCAAGACGGGAGGGCCGAGACCCAGTACTTC. This codes for CASSQDGRAETQYF.